Each of the 7 T cell receptor beta chains below was sequenced from the same sample in a study of cytotoxic CD8 clonotypes in ibrutinib-treated CLL. The protocol was immunoSEQ multiplex PCR, while the TCRdb copy is restricted to in-frame clones and leaves out a portion. The table records about 130,000 clones, under 90% of them present only once. Sequenced here: PBMCs, sampled after 24 months of ibrutinib treatment. Receptors originate from a human donor with chronic lymphocytic leukemia.

This chain links TRBV19 with TRBJ1-2; 8 nucleotides align to TRBD1. This CDR3 is 12 amino acids long. Germline V gene lookup returns CDR1 LNHDA and CDR2 SQIVND (reference sequence). V trimming: 7 bases; J trimming: 5 bases; junction bases outside the gene matches: 3. CDR3 in amino acids: CASTGTGYGYTF. DNA of the CDR3: TGTGCCAGTACCGGGACAGGTTATGGCTACACCTTC.

The chain carries TRBV9 and TRBJ1-5; D not certain. Trimming took 4 bases from V and 1 from J, leaving 12 bases between them. The V gene's germline CDR1 is SGDLS and CDR2 YYNGEE. The CDR3 covers 15 residues. CDR3 amino acids: CASSTDWQSNQPQHF. As DNA, the CDR3 is TGTGCCAGCAGCACAGACTGGCAGAGCAATCAGCCCCAGCATTTT.

The chain joins TRBV2 to TRBJ1-5; 7 bases map to TRBD1. Germline CDR1 SNHLY, CDR2 FYNNEI. This CDR3 region has 17 residues. Unmatched junction bases numbered 16, after V lost 6 bases and J lost 5 bases. The CDR3 here is CASSPYGPGQSYQPQHF. The DNA of the CDR3 is TGTGCCAGCAGCCCTTACGGGCCGGGACAGTCTTATCAGCCCCAGCATTTT.

The chain couples TRBV15 to TRBJ2-3; perhaps TRBD2 as D (5 bases). The CDR3 consists of 15 residues. V was pared by 4 bases and J by 3 bases, with 14 bases between. Germline V gene sequence: CDR1 LNHNV, CDR2 YYDKDF (reference sequence). The CDR3 DNA reads as TGTGCCACCAGCATCCGGGTTACGGGGACAGATACGCAGTATTTT. Protein: CATSIRVTGTDTQYF.

This clone came up once. The rearrangement joins TRBV19 to TRBJ2-2; a weak D match, TRBD1 (6 bases). The CDR3 loop spans 16 amino acids. Trimming took 2 bases from V and 3 from J, leaving 13 bases between them. Germline V CDR1 and CDR2: LNHDA, SQIVND (reference sequence). CDR3 in amino acids: CASSILNRVDTGELFF. CDR3 coding DNA: TGTGCCAGTAGTATATTGAACAGGGTTGACACCGGGGAGCTGTTTTTT.

The CDR3 DNA reads as TGCGCCAGCAGCTTGTATGGACGGAGACTTAGCACAGATACGCAGTATTTT. Translating gives CASSLYGRRLSTDTQYF. The gene calls are TRBV5-1 and TRBJ2-3; D unresolved. The CDR3 is 17 amino acids. V was trimmed by 1 base and J by 0 bases, leaving 15 bases between them. Germline CDR1 and CDR2: SGHRS and YFSETQ.

This chain connects TRBV7-2 to TRBJ2-7; D is unresolved. There are 12 residues in the CDR3. The germline V gene encodes CDR1 SGHTA and CDR2 FQGNSA. V shed 4 bases and J shed 7 bases, with 11 bases lying between them. The CDR3 DNA follows: TGTGCCAGCAGCTCAAGTACTTCAGAGCAGTACTTC. Amino acids: CASSSSTSEQYF. Looking up the rest from reference TRBV7-2 and TRBJ2-7 gives the full variable domain: GAGVSQSPSNKVTEKGKDVELRCDPISGHTALYWYRQSLGQGLEFLIYFQGNSAPDKSGLPSDRFSAERTGGSVSTLTIQRTQQEDSAVYLCASSSSTSEQYFGPGTRLTVT.